Below, 21 T cell receptor beta chains from the same sample are listed, as sequenced in a study of blood T cells in healthy people across ages. PCR was performed a second time for about 7 to 12 cycles using a sample-barcoded 5' primer and a J-beta primer mix. TCRdb reanalysed the 5' RACE reads using MiXCR and keeps one entry per CDR3 protein. The data contain about 650,000 distinct CDR3 sequences, roughly 32% of them singletons. The source material was blood. These receptor sequences come from a woman at least 80 years old in good health.

Points on this clonotype: Possible read error: a much larger clone is one base away. This sequence joins TRBV10-3 and TRBJ1-5; 7 positions match TRBD1. Germline CDR1 ENHRY, CDR2 SYGVKD. V shed 6 bases and J 0 bases; nucleotides not matched to a gene: 5. This CDR3 has 15 amino acids. The CDR3 coding sequence is TGTGCCATCAGCGTTGACAGGGATAGCAATCAGCCCCAGCATTTT. Translation gives CAISVDRDSNQPQHF.

A note on this clonotype: A much larger clone lies one base from this, so it may be a read error. V usage is TRBV6-4 and J usage is TRBJ2-5, with 10 bases that match TRBD2. The germline gives CDR1 MRHNA, CDR2 SNTAGT. The CDR3 contains 16 residues. V lost 3 bases and J lost 11; bases outside the gene matches: 15. CDR3 bases: TGTGCCAGCAGTGATCAACCGGGACTAGCGTCGGGTGAGCAGTACTTC. Amino acids: CASSDQPGLASGEQYF.

CDR3 sequence reads: CAWSGIDPYEQYF. The DNA for the CDR3 is TGTGCCTGGAGTGGTATCGACCCCTACGAGCAGTACTTC. The chain is built from TRBV30 and TRBJ2-5, with no clear D. The J call may be faulty, since TRBJ2-7 better matches the DNA end. Germline lookup yields CDR1 GTSNPN and CDR2 SVGIG (reference sequence). This CDR3 is built from 13 residues.

This clonotype was recorded many times. V gene TRBV7-8 combines with J gene TRBJ1-5, with 7 bases identical to TRBD1. Germline V gene sequence: CDR1 SGHVS, CDR2 FQNEAQ. The CDR3 length is 17 residues. Trimming removed 4 bases from V and 6 bases from J; junction bases left unmatched: 15. The CDR3 reads CASSYRYRDSELQPQHF. The CDR3 DNA follows: TGTGCCAGCAGCTACCGATACCGGGACAGCGAACTTCAGCCCCAGCATTTT.

This clonotype was picked up many times. The V gene is TRBV20-1, the J gene TRBJ2-7, with no clear D. CDR1 and CDR2 (germline): DFQATT, SNEGSKA (reference sequence). The CDR3 consists of 13 residues. V was trimmed by 3 bases and J by 6 bases, leaving 15 bases between them. The CDR3, as DNA: TGCAGTGCTAGGGTATTGGTATTGGGCGAGCAGTACTTC. Protein: CSARVLVLGEQYF.

This clonotype showed up just a few times. The CDR3 DNA is TGTGCCAGCAGTTTCGGGACAGGGGAGAGGGCTTTCTTT. It translates to CASSFGTGERAFF. The V gene is TRBV12-3 or TRBV12-4, the J gene TRBJ1-1; 10 bases are shared with TRBD1. The ends lost 3 bases at V and 11 bases at J; junction bases unmatched: 6. CDR3 size: 13 residues.

This clonotype came up many times. V gene TRBV4-1 combines with J gene TRBJ2-3, with a possible D match to TRBD1 (5 bases). From germline, CDR1 is MGHRA and CDR2 YSYEKL. This CDR3 spans 19 amino acids. With 0 bases removed from V and 0 bases from J, the gap between germline ends came to 19 bases. The CDR3 sequence: CASSQDLGASASSTDTQYF. The CDR3 DNA follows: TGCGCCAGCAGCCAAGATCTTGGGGCGAGTGCTTCTAGCACAGATACGCAGTATTTT.

This clonotype occurred many times. The V gene is TRBV5-4, the J gene TRBJ2-7; D remains unclear. Per germline, CDR1 SGHNT and CDR2 YYREEE (reference sequence). The CDR3 sequence is 13 residues long. Trimming stripped 1 base from V and 4 bases from J, with 9 bases between. Here the CDR3 reads CASSLINGYEQYF. The CDR3 coding sequence is TGTGCCAGCAGCTTGATAAATGGGTACGAGCAGTACTTC. The full variable domain, in which reference TRBV5-4 and TRBJ2-7 provide the parts outside the CDR3, is ETGVTQSPTHLIKTRGQQVTLRCSSQSGHNTVSWYQQALGQGPQFIFQYYREEENGRGNFPPRFSGLQFPNYSSELNVNALELDDSALYLCASSLINGYEQYFGPGTRLTVT.

This clonotype occurred a few times. The V gene is TRBV10-3, the J gene TRBJ1-2; D is unclear. Germline CDR1 ENHRY, CDR2 SYGVKD. The CDR3 length is 13 residues. V lost 4 bases, J lost 0 bases, and 6 bases lay in between. CDR3: CAISGYTNYGYTF. The CDR3 DNA is TGTGCCATCAGTGGGTACACTAACTATGGCTACACCTTC.

This clonotype was seen at least ten times. The rearrangement links TRBV29-1 to TRBJ1-1; 7 bases line up with TRBD1. The CDR3 covers 12 residues. With V trimmed by 7 bases and J by 2 bases, 4 bases remained unmatched. Germline CDR1 reads SQVTM; CDR2 reads ANQGSEA. The CDR3 region is CSAGTVNTEAFF. The CDR3 DNA is TGCAGCGCCGGGACAGTTAACACTGAAGCTTTCTTT.

The gene calls are TRBV4-2 and TRBJ1-2; the D is unclear. This CDR3 spans 13 amino acids. Germline assignment: CDR1 LGHNA and CDR2 YNFKEQ. V gave up 3 bases and J gave up 8 bases, with 13 bases separating them. The CDR3 loop reads CASSHLREGGYTF. In DNA, the CDR3 is TGTGCCAGCAGCCATCTAAGGGAGGGCGGCTACACCTTC.

This clonotype has ten or more counts. This rearrangement joins TRBV29-1 to TRBJ1-2; no clear D gene. CDR1 SQVTM and CDR2 ANQGSEA come from the germline V gene. V was shortened by 6 bases and J by 4 bases, with 18 bases between the two germline ends. CDR3 size: 14 residues. CDR3 protein: CSVPPGEAGYGYTF. DNA of the CDR3: TGCAGCGTACCCCCGGGAGAGGCGGGCTATGGCTACACCTTC. Using reference TRBV29-1 and TRBJ1-2 for the parts outside the CDR3, the full variable domain is SAVISQKPSRDICQRGTSLTIQCQVDSQVTMMFWYRQQPGQSLTLIATANQGSEATYESGFVIDKFPISRPNLTFSTLTVSNMSPEDSSIYLCSVPPGEAGYGYTFGSGTRLTVV.

The chain has TRBV24-1 and TRBJ2-1, with 7 bases matching TRBD2. CDR1 is KGHDR and CDR2 is SFDVKD in the germline V gene. Trimming took 12 bases from V and 6 from J; bases not matched to a gene: 10. The CDR3 length is 13 residues. In DNA form, the CDR3 reads TGTGCCGCCACTACTAGCGTTAGCAATGAGCAGTTCTTC. This gives the protein CAATTSVSNEQFF.

Concerning this clonotype itself: A much larger clonotype is one base distant, so this may be a read error. The chain combines TRBV20-1 with TRBJ2-7, with 14 nucleotides matching TRBD2. The J segment lost 9 bases and the V segment lost 5 bases, leaving 9 bases of the junction unmatched. The germline V gene encodes CDR1 DFQATT and CDR2 SNEGSKA (reference sequence). CDR3 length: 14 amino acids. The CDR3 sequence: CSAEVGLAGGGQYF. CDR3 in DNA: TGCAGTGCTGAGGTTGGACTAGCGGGGGGAGGGCAGTACTTC.

This clonotype has ten or more counts. V gene TRBV12-3 or TRBV12-4 combines with J gene TRBJ1-1; no reliable D call. V was pared by 6 bases and J by 2 bases, with 7 bases between. This CDR3 is built from 12 residues. CDR3 in DNA: TGTGCCAGCAGCCCCGCAAACACTGAAGCTTTCTTT. Translating gives CASSPANTEAFF.

The CDR3 DNA follows: TGTGCCAGCAGTTTCGGGAATCTACGGGGAAAACTGTTTTTT. Protein sequence: CASSFGNLRGKLFF. The chain links TRBV28 to TRBJ1-4; no clear D. This CDR3 comprises 14 residues. The V gene lost 3 bases and the J gene lost 10 bases, with 15 bases spanning the gap. Germline lookup yields CDR1 MDHEN and CDR2 SYDVKM.

Note on this clonotype: A read error may account for a junction end that differs from germline. The chain couples TRBV20-1 to TRBJ1-5; possibly TRBD1 for D (5 bases). In germline, CDR1 is DFQATT, CDR2 SNEGSKA (reference sequence). The CDR3 runs to 18 residues. This CDR3 is CSAGDLLPGGSMGQPQHF. In DNA, the CDR3 is TGCAGTGCTGGAGATCTTCTCCCCGGGGGGTCGATGGGGCAGCCCCAGCATTTT.

This chain joins TRBV12-3 or TRBV12-4 and TRBJ1-5, with TRBD1 matching over 8 bases. V lost 1 base to trimming and J lost 0 bases; unmatched junction nucleotides: 11. This CDR3 contains 19 residues. Here the CDR3 DNA reads TGTGCCAGCAGTTTAGTATTGGCAGGGGGCGATTATAGCAATCAGCCCCAGCATTTT. Its protein is CASSLVLAGGDYSNQPQHF.

In its sample, this clonotype was seen many times. This rearrangement joins TRBV28 to TRBJ1-4; 12 bases agree with TRBD1. The CDR3 runs 21 residues. Germline V CDR1 and CDR2: MDHEN, SYDVKM. V gave up 7 bases and J gave up 0 bases; unmatched junction bases: 18. For the CDR3, the DNA is TGTGCCAGCAAAAGGGACAGGGGGCTTGAGGGCCAGATTGCAACTAATGAAAAACTGTTTTTT. The encoded protein is CASKRDRGLEGQIATNEKLFF.

In this sample, this clonotype turned up many times. The gene calls are TRBV2 and TRBJ2-7; maybe TRBD2 (5 bases). V lost 7 bases to trimming and J lost 6 bases, with 10 bases between them. The germline V gene encodes CDR1 SNHLY and CDR2 FYNNEI. The CDR3 contains 11 residues. The CDR3 loop reads CASKTGIEQYF. The CDR3 DNA sequence: TGTGCCAGCAAGACGGGGATCGAGCAGTACTTC. Filled out from reference TRBV2 and TRBJ2-7, the complete variable domain reads EPEVTQTPSHQVTQMGQEVILRCVPISNHLYFYWYRQILGQKVEFLVSFYNNEISEKSEIFDDQFSVERPDGSNFTLKIRSTKLEDSAMYFCASKTGIEQYFGPGTRLTVT.

The rearrangement links TRBV20-1 to TRBJ1-2; D may be TRBD1 (6 bases). Trimming removed 0 bases from V and 4 bases from J, with 21 bases in between. CDR1 is DFQATT and CDR2 is SNEGSKA in the germline V gene (reference sequence). This CDR3 contains 17 residues. The CDR3 DNA reads as TGCAGTGCTAGAGATACACAGGGTGGATTGTATAGCTATGGCTACACCTTC. Its translation: CSARDTQGGLYSYGYTF.